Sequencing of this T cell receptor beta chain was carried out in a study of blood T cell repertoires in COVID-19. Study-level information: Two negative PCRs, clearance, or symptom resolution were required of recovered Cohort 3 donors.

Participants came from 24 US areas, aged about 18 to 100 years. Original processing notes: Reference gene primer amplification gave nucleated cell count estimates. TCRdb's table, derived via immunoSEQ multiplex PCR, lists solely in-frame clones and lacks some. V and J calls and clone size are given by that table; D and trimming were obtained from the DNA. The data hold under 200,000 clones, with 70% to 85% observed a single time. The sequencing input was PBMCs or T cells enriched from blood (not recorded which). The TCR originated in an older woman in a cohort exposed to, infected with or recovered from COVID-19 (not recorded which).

The CDR3 DNA reads as TGCGCCAGCAGCTTGCTAGCGGGGAACACCGGGGAGCTGTTTTTT. Encoded protein: CASSLLAGNTGELFF. The rearrangement links TRBV5-1 to TRBJ2-2, with 8 bases aligning to TRBD2. The junction had 0 bases not matched to a gene; V was cut back by 1 base and J by 1 base. Germline values: CDR1 SGHRS, CDR2 YFSETQ. This CDR3 comprises 15 residues.